This TCR beta chain was sequenced during a study of blood T cell repertoires in COVID-19. Study details: The United States, Italy and Spain supplied acute and convalescent COVID-19 samples.

In the authors' methods: Quantification of nucleated cells was approximated via reference gene primer amplification. Assay: immunoSEQ multiplex PCR; the TCRdb copy retains only in-frame clones and omits some. The DNA gave D and trimming, while V, J and clone size come from that table. The sample gives more than 250,000 clones, approximately 80% of which show up once; 7.5% to 9% is in the top ten. The sequenced sample consisted of peripheral blood. The TCR sequence derives from a human donor in a cohort sampled during active COVID-19.

The CDR3 region is CSAIDRRTNQPQHF. CDR3 sequence (DNA): TGCAGTGCTATTGACCGGAGAACCAATCAGCCCCAGCATTTT. The chain links TRBV20-1 to TRBJ1-5; no definite D call. CDR1 is DFQATT and CDR2 is SNEGSKA in the germline V gene (reference sequence). V shed 4 bases and J shed 3 bases, with 13 bases lying between them. The CDR3 is 14 residues long.